Listed here are 6 T cell receptor beta chains from one sample, sequenced in a study of T cell repertoires in cytomegalovirus infection. TCRdb processed the reads anew with MiXCR; each CDR3 protein has one entry. The repertoire includes about 360,000 distinct CDR3 sequences, roughly 18% of them detected once, and 8.7% sits in the top ten. Sequencing was carried out using PBMCs. These receptors came from a human donor in good health (CMV status not recorded). Some clones in this sample may be carry-over from other donors' samples.

In its sample, this clonotype was seen a few times. This chain connects TRBV29-1 to TRBJ2-3; maybe TRBD2 (6 bases). CDR1 and CDR2 from the germline V gene are SQVTM and ANQGSEA. Trimming left V 3 bases short and J 3 bases short, with 7 bases between. CDR3 length: 12 residues. The CDR3 coding sequence is TGCAGCGTTGACGCGGGGACAGATACGCAGTATTTT. Its translation is CSVDAGTDTQYF.

This clonotype has more than one count but fewer than ten. The rearrangement links TRBV12-3 or TRBV12-4 to TRBJ2-3; 12 nucleotides match TRBD2. This CDR3 has 16 amino acids. Trimming at V came to 5 bases and at J to 3 bases, leaving 6 bases not matched to a gene. CDR3 loop: CASSQTGLAGTDTQYF. For the CDR3, the DNA is TGTGCCAGCAGTCAGACCGGACTAGCGGGAACAGATACGCAGTATTTT.

This clonotype was counted only a few times. The CDR3 coding sequence is TGCAGTGCTATCGATCAGGGGAGTACGGGCTACACCTTC. It yields the protein CSAIDQGSTGYTF. The J gene is TRBJ1-2, the V gene TRBV20-1, with D tentatively TRBD1 (6 bases). Trimming shortened V by 4 bases and J by 8 bases, and 17 bases separated the two germline ends. Germline loops: CDR1 DFQATT, CDR2 SNEGSKA (reference sequence). This CDR3 has 13 amino acids.

This clonotype was counted at least ten times. The chain combines TRBV6-5 with TRBJ1-6; 7 bases map to TRBD1. CDR3 length: 16 amino acids. Germline values: CDR1 MNHEY, CDR2 SVGAGI. With 10 bases clipped from V and 5 bases from J, the junction kept 14 bases outside the gene matches. Here the CDR3 reads CATQGYGTVNNSPLHF. The CDR3 nucleotides are TGTGCCACCCAAGGTTACGGGACAGTCAATAATTCACCCCTCCACTTT.

A few counts support this clonotype. The chain combines TRBV6-5 with TRBJ2-4, with a possible D match to TRBD1 (7 bases). Trimming took off 10 bases at V and 1 base at J, with 11 bases between the two ends. Germline CDR1 reads MNHEY; CDR2 reads SVGAGI. This CDR3 is built from 13 residues. This chain's CDR3 is CATRGAAKNIQYF. For the CDR3, the DNA is TGTGCCACCAGGGGGGCTGCCAAAAACATTCAGTACTTC.

For the CDR3, the DNA is TGTGCCAGCTCACCACTCAGCTCATGGGAGGGGAATGAAAAACTGTTTTTT. Amino acids: CASSPLSSWEGNEKLFF. The genes are TRBV18 and TRBJ1-4, with D perhaps matching TRBD1 (5 bases). CDR3 length: 17 amino acids. Germline assignment: CDR1 KGHSH and CDR2 LQKENI. With 1 base removed from V and 5 bases from J, the gap between germline ends came to 17 bases.